The 23 T cell receptor beta chains listed next were all sequenced from one sample in a study of T cell changes during pregnancy in multiple sclerosis. Using immunoSEQ multiplex PCR, the repertoire was profiled, and TCRdb retains in-frame clones only, with some absent. The profile shows 90,000 to 120,000 clones, just under 95% of them singletons. Here the sequenced sample was peripheral blood, taken in the third trimester of pregnancy. These receptors all come from a female donor in good health, enrolled as a control in a pregnancy study.

This sequence joins TRBV30 and TRBJ2-1, with D possibly being TRBD2 (5 bases). Trimming removed 5 bases at V and 4 bases at J, with 6 bases between. From germline, CDR1 is GTSNPN and CDR2 SVGIG (reference sequence). This CDR3 comprises 11 residues. The CDR3 coding sequence is TGTGCCTGGCGGGGTTACAATGAGCAGTTCTTC. It encodes CAWRGYNEQFF.

V is TRBV19 and J is TRBJ2-4; D is perhaps TRBD2 (6 bases). Looked up from germline, CDR1 is LNHDA and CDR2 is SQIVND (reference sequence). V lost 6 bases, J lost 1 base, and 13 bases lay in between. CDR3 size: 15 residues. The chain's CDR3 is CASSTLLAAKNIQYF. The CDR3 nucleotides read TGTGCCAGTAGCACCCTTCTAGCGGCCAAAAACATTCAGTACTTC.

This clone was seen a few times. This chain connects TRBV7-2 to TRBJ1-3, with 8 positions matching TRBD1. The CDR3 spans 15 residues. V lost 3 bases to trimming and J lost 4 bases; unmatched junction nucleotides: 5. The germline gives CDR1 SGHTA, CDR2 FQGNSA. The CDR3 spells CASSFAGGTGNTIYF. The CDR3 DNA reads as TGTGCCAGCAGCTTCGCAGGGGGCACGGGAAACACCATATATTTT.

The V call is TRBV7-9, the J call TRBJ1-1, with 7 bases fitting TRBD1. With 5 bases clipped from V and 0 bases from J, the junction kept 6 bases outside the gene matches. The CDR3 is 15 residues long. Germline V gives CDR1 SEHNR, CDR2 FQNEAQ (reference sequence). The CDR3 DNA follows: TGTGCCAGCAGCGACTCGACAGGGATGAACACTGAAGCTTTCTTT. Amino acid sequence: CASSDSTGMNTEAFF.

CDR3 residues: CSVETQGRGRTQYF. DNA for the CDR3: TGCAGCGTTGAAACGCAGGGTAGGGGTAGGACCCAGTACTTC. The rearrangement joins TRBV29-1 to TRBJ2-5, with D perhaps TRBD1 (5 bases). Trimming stripped 2 bases from V and 7 bases from J, with 17 bases between. Germline loops: CDR1 SQVTM, CDR2 ANQGSEA. The CDR3 is 14 residues long.

The chain uses TRBV7-2 and TRBJ1-4; 10 nucleotides agree with TRBD1. The length of the CDR3 is 16 residues. Germline CDR1 reads SGHTA; CDR2 reads FQGNSA. The trim removed 6 bases at V and 4 bases at J, leaving 8 bases unmatched. The CDR3 region is CASSRRRDRGNEKLFF. The CDR3 coding sequence is TGTGCCAGCAGTCGAAGAAGGGACAGGGGTAATGAAAAACTGTTTTTT.

The genes are TRBV9 and TRBJ1-2; the D is unclear. The germline CDR1 and CDR2 sequences are SGDLS and YYNGEE. Between the trimmed V and J ends, which lost 7 bases and 8 bases, there was a span of 9 bases. The CDR3 has 10 amino acids. The CDR3, as DNA: TGTGCCAGCGCTGGCGGCGGCTACACCTTC. Translating it yields CASAGGGYTF.

The chain couples TRBV5-8 to TRBJ2-7, with TRBD2 as a possible D gene (6 bases). The CDR3 sequence is 11 residues long. Deletions cut 5 bases from V and 6 bases from J, with 9 bases between. Germline V gene lookup returns CDR1 SGHTS and CDR2 YDEGEE. CDR3 loop: CASRQLAEQYF. The CDR3 DNA sequence: TGTGCCAGCAGACAACTAGCCGAGCAGTACTTC. Full variable domain (rest looked up from reference TRBV5-8 and TRBJ2-7): EAGVTQSPTHLIKTRGQQATLRCSPISGHTSVYWYQQALGLGLQFLLWYDEGEERNRGNFPPRFSGRQFPNYSSELNVNALELEDSALYLCASRQLAEQYFGPGTRLTVT.

V gene TRBV4-1 combines with J gene TRBJ2-1; 8 positions match TRBD2. J gave up 3 bases and V 1 base, and 11 bases lay outside the gene matches. The V gene's germline CDR1 is MGHRA and CDR2 YSYEKL. The CDR3 runs 18 residues. CDR3 DNA sequence: TGCGCCAGCAGCCAAGGAGATCTCGGGGGGGCCTACTACAATGAGCAGTTCTTC. Amino acids: CASSQGDLGGAYYNEQFF.

This chain joins TRBV30 and TRBJ1-1; possibly TRBD1 for D (5 bases). Trimming stripped 0 bases from V and 7 bases from J, with 18 bases between. Germline values: CDR1 GTSNPN, CDR2 SVGIG (reference sequence). This CDR3 contains 15 residues. The CDR3 spells CAWSVPPTVPSEAFF. The CDR3, as DNA: TGTGCCTGGAGTGTACCCCCGACAGTGCCTAGTGAAGCTTTCTTT.

The chain employs TRBV6-5 and TRBJ1-5, with TRBD1 as a possible D gene (5 bases). V lost 5 bases to trimming and J lost 6 bases, with 11 bases between them. CDR3 length: 13 residues. From germline, CDR1 is MNHEY and CDR2 SVGAGI. The CDR3 region is CASSTGGVQPQHF. CDR3 sequence (DNA): TGTGCCAGCAGTACGGGGGGGGTTCAGCCCCAGCATTTT.

The chain uses TRBV7-3 and TRBJ2-2, with D perhaps TRBD2 (5 bases). The V and J ends lost 1 base and 1 base respectively, with 7 bases between them. CDR1 is SGHTA and CDR2 is FQGTGA in the germline V gene. The CDR3 has 15 amino acids. CDR3 nucleotide sequence: TGTGCCAGCAGCTTAAACGGAGGGAACACCGGGGAGCTGTTTTTT. It yields the protein CASSLNGGNTGELFF.

The chain is built from TRBV4-3 and TRBJ2-7; 10 bases are a match to TRBD2. Germline CDR1 and CDR2: LGHNA and YSLEER. This CDR3 has 15 residues. V lost 4 bases, J lost 3 bases, and 6 bases stayed unmatched. The CDR3 sequence is CASSRGTSVGYEQYF. In nucleotides, the CDR3 is TGCGCCAGCAGCCGTGGGACTAGCGTGGGCTACGAGCAGTACTTC.

This clone was observed a single time. V gene TRBV7-2 combines with J gene TRBJ1-2, with TRBD1 as a possible D gene (5 bases). Trimming shortened V by 2 bases and J by 8 bases, and 21 bases separated the two germline ends. This CDR3 comprises 16 residues. The germline CDR1 and CDR2 sequences are SGHTA and FQGNSA. CDR3 in DNA: TGTGCCAGCAGCTTACTTCAGGGTGGAACAGGCGGCGGCTACACCTTC. Its translation: CASSLLQGGTGGGYTF.

The rearrangement uses TRBV7-3 and TRBJ1-1, with no clear D. Germline CDR1 SGHTA, CDR2 FQGTGA. This CDR3 has 13 residues. V dropped 5 bases and J dropped 1 base, with 8 bases sitting between them. CDR3 loop: CASSTAQNTEAFF. The CDR3 region has the DNA TGTGCCAGCAGCACCGCACAGAACACTGAAGCTTTCTTT.

The chain has TRBV7-2 and TRBJ1-6, with D hard to call. The CDR3 is made up of 15 amino acids. V was shortened by 5 bases and J by 8 bases, with 16 bases between the two germline ends. The germline V gene encodes CDR1 SGHTA and CDR2 FQGNSA. CDR3 in amino acids: CASSTGPHGDSPLHF. CDR3 in DNA: TGTGCCAGCAGCACCGGACCACACGGGGATTCACCCCTCCACTTT.

This sequence joins TRBV18 and TRBJ2-1; TRBD1 agrees at 12 bases. CDR3 length equals 19 residues. The J segment lost 4 bases and the V segment lost 6 bases, leaving 16 bases of the junction unmatched. CDR1 is KGHSH and CDR2 is LQKENI in the germline V gene. CDR3 amino acids: CASSIGTGGRPSRYNEQFF. As DNA, the CDR3 is TGTGCCAGCTCGATCGGGACAGGGGGCCGCCCTTCCAGATACAATGAGCAGTTCTTC.

The V gene is TRBV25-1, the J gene TRBJ1-3; 10 bases fit TRBD1. CDR1 is MGHDK, CDR2 SYGVNS, per germline. CDR3 length equals 16 residues. The V segment lost 7 bases and the J segment 2 bases; nucleotides outside the gene matches: 8. CDR3 bases: TGTGCCAGCACCCAACCAGGGACAGGGGCTGGAAACACCATATATTTT. Its translation: CASTQPGTGAGNTIYF. Combining the CDR3 with reference TRBV25-1 and TRBJ1-3 gives the whole variable domain EADIYQTPRYLVIGTGKKITLECSQTMGHDKMYWYQQDPGMELHLIHYSYGVNSTEKGDLSSESTVSRIRTEHFPLTLESARPSHTSQYLCASTQPGTGAGNTIYFGEGSWLTVV.

V usage is TRBV5-6 and J usage is TRBJ1-2; TRBD1 agrees at 7 bases. With V trimmed by 3 bases and J by 7 bases, 12 bases remained unmatched. Germline V gene lookup returns CDR1 SGHDT and CDR2 YYEEEE. This CDR3 is built from 15 residues. The CDR3 region is CASSSALQGGGGYTF. As DNA, the CDR3 is TGTGCCAGCAGCTCTGCCCTCCAGGGGGGAGGTGGCTACACCTTC. Looking up the rest from reference TRBV5-6 and TRBJ1-2 gives the full variable domain: DAGVTQSPTHLIKTRGQQVTLRCSPKSGHDTVSWYQQALGQGPQFIFQYYEEEERQRGNFPDRFSGHQFPNYSSELNVNALLLGDSALYLCASSSALQGGGGYTFGSGTRLTVV.

The chain is built from TRBV5-1 and TRBJ1-1, with D perhaps TRBD1 (5 bases). The CDR3 totals 15 residues. Between the trimmed V and J ends, which lost 4 bases and 2 bases, there was a span of 15 bases. CDR1 is SGHRS and CDR2 is YFSETQ in the germline V gene. The CDR3 coding sequence is TGCGCCAGCAGCCCCATGGGGGGGGGAAACACTGAAGCTTTCTTT. Translation gives CASSPMGGGNTEAFF.

The rearrangement joins TRBV5-1 to TRBJ1-1; no definite D call. V shed 0 bases and J shed 3 bases, with 12 bases lying between them. There are 15 residues in the CDR3. Germline V gene data show CDR1 as SGHRS and CDR2 as YFSETQ. The CDR3 reads CASSLEGAEYTEAFF. The CDR3 DNA follows: TGCGCCAGCAGCTTGGAAGGAGCGGAGTACACTGAAGCTTTCTTT.

In its sample, this clone was seen once. This chain links TRBV13 with TRBJ2-1; 7 bases line up with TRBD1. Unmatched junction bases numbered 4, after V lost 5 bases and J lost 0 bases. CDR3 size: 15 residues. Germline CDR1 and CDR2: PRHDT and FYEKMQ (reference sequence). CDR3 protein: CASSPTGASYNEQFF. Here the CDR3 DNA reads TGTGCCAGCAGCCCCACAGGGGCCTCCTACAATGAGCAGTTCTTC.

The chain employs TRBV11-2 and TRBJ1-4; D call uncertain. The CDR3 extends over 14 amino acids. Germline V gene sequence: CDR1 SGHAT, CDR2 FQNNGV. V was trimmed by 4 bases and J by 5 bases, leaving 11 bases between them. This chain's CDR3 is CASSSIDTNEKLFF. The DNA for the CDR3 is TGTGCCAGCAGCTCAATCGACACAAATGAAAAACTGTTTTTT.